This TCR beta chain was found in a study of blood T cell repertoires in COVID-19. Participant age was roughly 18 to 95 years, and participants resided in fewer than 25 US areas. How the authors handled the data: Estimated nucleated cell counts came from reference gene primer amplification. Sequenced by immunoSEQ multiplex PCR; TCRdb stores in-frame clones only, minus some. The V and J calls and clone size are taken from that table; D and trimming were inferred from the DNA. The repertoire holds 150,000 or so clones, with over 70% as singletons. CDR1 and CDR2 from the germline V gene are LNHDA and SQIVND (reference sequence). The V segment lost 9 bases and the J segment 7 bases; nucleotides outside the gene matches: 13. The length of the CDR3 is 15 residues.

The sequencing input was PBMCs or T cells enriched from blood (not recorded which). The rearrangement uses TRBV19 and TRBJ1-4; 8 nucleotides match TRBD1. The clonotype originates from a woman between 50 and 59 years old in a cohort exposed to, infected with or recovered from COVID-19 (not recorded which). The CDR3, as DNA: TGTGCCAGCGCCGCCCAGGGGGCAGTTAGTGAAAAACTGTTTTTT. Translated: CASAAQGAVSEKLFF. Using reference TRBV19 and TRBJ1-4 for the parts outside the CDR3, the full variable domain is DGGITQSPKYLFRKEGQNVTLSCEQNLNHDAMYWYRQDPGQGLRLIYYSQIVNDFQKGDIAEGYSVSREKKESFPLTVTSAQKNPTAFYLCASAAQGAVSEKLFFGSGTQLSVL.